These 11 T cell receptor beta chains originate from one sample sequenced in a study of T cells in Graves' hyperthyroidism and ophthalmopathy. Regions amplified from RNA transcripts were the TCR beta CDR3 regions. The TCR CDR3 first-round RT-PCR relied on the HTBI primer set. MiXCR, applied by TCRdb to the multiplex PCR reads, yields one record per CDR3 protein. The top ten hold around 40% of the sample, which has about 270,000 distinct CDR3 sequences, around 24% seen once. The sequenced sample consisted of blood. Every receptor here comes from a woman between 35 and 50 years old with Graves' ophthalmopathy.

This clonotype has ten or more counts. V usage is TRBV28 and J usage is TRBJ2-5; D gene unclear. The V and J ends lost 6 bases and 2 bases respectively, with 19 bases between them. Germline V CDR1 and CDR2: MDHEN, SYDVKM. This CDR3 region has 16 residues. In DNA form, the CDR3 reads TGTGCCAGCAGCCGTTTAGTGGGGTCGGCACAAGAGACCCAGTACTTC. The encoded protein is CASSRLVGSAQETQYF.

DNA of the CDR3: TGTGCCAGCAGTTTACTGGAAAGCTCCTACGAGCAGTACTTC. It is translated as CASSLLESSYEQYF. The chain uses TRBV12-3 or TRBV12-4 and TRBJ2-7, with D hard to call. The CDR3 totals 14 residues. Trimming removed 2 bases from V and 0 bases from J, with 8 bases in between.

This sequence joins TRBV28 and TRBJ2-7; D unresolved. Trimming took 7 bases from V and 7 from J, leaving 26 bases between them. Germline V CDR1 and CDR2: MDHEN, SYDVKM. This CDR3 has 16 amino acids. CDR3 residues: CASNAITVFSSGEQYF. Written as DNA, the CDR3 is TGTGCCAGCAACGCTATCACAGTTTTTTCCAGTGGGGAGCAGTACTTC.

The chain links TRBV6-5 to TRBJ2-2; no reliable D call. Trimming left V 4 bases short and J 4 bases short, with 10 bases between. This CDR3 has 14 residues. Germline V gives CDR1 MNHEY, CDR2 SVGAGI. CDR3 nucleotides: TGTGCCAGCAGTTCACCGAGTATCACCGGGGAGCTGTTTTTT. This gives the protein CASSSPSITGELFF.

There are many counts of this clonotype. This sequence joins TRBV20-1 and TRBJ2-7; 9 bases agree with TRBD2. Germline V gene lookup returns CDR1 DFQATT and CDR2 SNEGSKA (reference sequence). V lost 0 bases and J lost 2; bases outside the gene matches: 17. The CDR3 is made up of 19 amino acids. CDR3 in amino acids: CSARDSGSSGRRLTYEQYF. The CDR3 bases are TGCAGTGCTAGAGACTCCGGGAGTAGCGGGAGACGCCTCACCTACGAGCAGTACTTC.

This clonotype occurred many times. The chain uses TRBV28 and TRBJ2-7, with TRBD2 matching over 9 bases. The V segment lost 7 bases and the J segment 2 bases; nucleotides outside the gene matches: 9. This CDR3 has 15 amino acids. Looked up from germline, CDR1 is MDHEN and CDR2 is SYDVKM. CDR3 in DNA: TGTGCCAGCACAAATCCTAGCGGGGCCACCTACGAGCAGTACTTC. Amino acid sequence: CASTNPSGATYEQYF.

The chain has TRBV6-1 and TRBJ2-5; 13 bases match TRBD2. The CDR3 spans 16 residues. Per germline, CDR1 MNHNS and CDR2 SASEGT. Trimming took 5 bases from V and 4 from J; bases not matched to a gene: 7. The CDR3 loop reads CASSPSRLAGGETQYF. As DNA, the CDR3 is TGTGCCAGCAGTCCTTCTAGACTAGCGGGAGGAGAGACCCAGTACTTC.

This clonotype was counted at least ten times. The chain is built from TRBV28 and TRBJ1-5; 7 nucleotides agree with TRBD1. Germline loops: CDR1 MDHEN, CDR2 SYDVKM. There are 15 residues in the CDR3. V was pared by 5 bases and J by 5 bases, with 9 bases of the junction left unmatched. This CDR3 reads CASSITGVSYQPQHF. CDR3 coding DNA: TGTGCCAGCAGTATAACAGGGGTAAGCTATCAGCCCCAGCATTTT.

The chain joins TRBV6-1 to TRBJ1-6, with 9 positions matching TRBD1. The CDR3 totals 15 residues. Germline CDR1 is MNHNS and CDR2 is SASEGT. Trimming at V came to 6 bases and at J to 10 bases, leaving 10 bases not matched to a gene. CDR3 DNA sequence: TGTGCCAGCAGCCTGGGACAGGGCTATCGATCACCCCTCCACTTT. Protein: CASSLGQGYRSPLHF.

This clonotype was seen many times. The genes are TRBV5-6 and TRBJ1-1; no reliable D call. The CDR3 loop spans 13 amino acids. The germline V and J ends were trimmed by 0 bases and 6 bases, with 9 bases remaining between them. Germline assignment: CDR1 SGHDT and CDR2 YYEEEE. Written as DNA, the CDR3 is TGTGCCAGCAGCTTGGTGCAGGCACCTGAAGCTTTCTTT. It yields the protein CASSLVQAPEAFF.

This rearrangement joins TRBV12-3 or TRBV12-4 to TRBJ2-1; D unclear. With 6 bases removed from V and 10 bases from J, the gap between germline ends came to 25 bases. The length of the CDR3 is 16 residues. CDR3 region: CASSPVEGLNTGEQFF. Here the CDR3 DNA reads TGTGCCAGCAGCCCCGTTGAAGGATTGAACACCGGGGAGCAGTTCTTC.